A single sample gave rise to the 23 T cell receptor beta chains below, sequenced in a study of cytomegalovirus exposure and HLA in healthy donors. PCR primers comprised 60 Vbeta and 13 Jbeta primers. The protocol was immunoSEQ multiplex PCR, while the TCRdb copy is restricted to in-frame clones and leaves out a portion. In the table there are over 150,000 clones, more than 75% of which are singletons. The sample taken for sequencing was PBMCs. These receptors were collected from a man aged 25 to 45 in good health and CMV-seropositive.

This chain uses TRBV5-8 with TRBJ2-7, with TRBD1 identical over 7 bases. In germline, CDR1 is SGHTS, CDR2 YDEGEE. Losses at the gene ends were 4 bases for V and 2 bases for J; bases not matched to a gene: 6. This CDR3 region has 14 residues. The CDR3 nucleotides read TGTGCCAGCAGCGCCGGGACAGACACCTACGAGCAGTACTTC. Translating it yields CASSAGTDTYEQYF.

This clone was observed once. The DNA of the CDR3 is TGTGCCAGCAGCTCCTGGGCGGGGGCCCATGGCTACACCTTC. Its protein is CASSSWAGAHGYTF. The gene calls are TRBV7-9 and TRBJ1-2, with D perhaps matching TRBD1 (6 bases). V was clipped by 4 bases and J by 6 bases, with 15 bases between them. The CDR3 contains 14 residues. Per the germline V gene, CDR1 is SEHNR and CDR2 is FQNEAQ (reference sequence). The whole variable domain, filled in from reference TRBV7-9 and TRBJ1-2, reads DTGVSQNPRHKITKRGQNVTFRCDPISEHNRLYWYRQTLGQGPEFLTYFQNEAQLEKSRLLSDRFSAERPKGSFSTLEIQRTEQGDSAMYLCASSSWAGAHGYTFGSGTRLTVV.

A few counts support this clone. J is TRBJ2-3 and V is TRBV5-1, with 11 bases lining up with TRBD2. The CDR3 length is 15 residues. The germline V gene encodes CDR1 SGHRS and CDR2 YFSETQ. V gave up 5 bases and J gave up 5 bases; unmatched junction bases: 7. In DNA, the CDR3 is TGCGCCAGCAGACCGGGACTAGCGGATCAAGATACGCAGTATTTT. Translated: CASRPGLADQDTQYF.

The rearrangement joins TRBV5-1 to TRBJ1-2; D perhaps matches TRBD1 (6 bases). Trimming took 0 bases from V and 6 from J, leaving 12 bases between them. Looked up from germline, CDR1 is SGHRS and CDR2 is YFSETQ. CDR3 size: 14 residues. The CDR3 reads CASSLVDRQDGYTF. CDR3 coding DNA: TGCGCCAGCAGCTTGGTGGATCGACAGGATGGCTACACCTTC.

This rearrangement joins TRBV27 to TRBJ2-3, with D hard to call. V was shortened by 2 bases and J by 11 bases, with 20 bases between the two germline ends. Looked up from germline, CDR1 is MNHEY and CDR2 is SMNVEV (reference sequence). This CDR3 has 15 residues. The CDR3 nucleotides read TGTGCCAGCAGTTTAAGCCCCCGCTACCCCTCTCAGCAGTATTTT. This translates into CASSLSPRYPSQQYF.

The chain has TRBV6-5 and TRBJ1-3; the D gene is possibly TRBD1 (6 bases). Looked up from germline, CDR1 is MNHEY and CDR2 is SVGAGI. V was cut by 0 bases and J by 5 bases, with 14 bases left in between. The CDR3 is made up of 16 amino acids. For the CDR3, the DNA is TGTGCCAGCAGTTACTCTTCTACGTGGGGGCGAAACACCATATATTTT. Protein product: CASSYSSTWGRNTIYF.

The V gene is TRBV27, the J gene TRBJ1-2, with 7 positions matching TRBD1. CDR1 is MNHEY and CDR2 is SMNVEV in the germline V gene (reference sequence). With V trimmed by 2 bases and J by 4 bases, 7 bases remained unmatched. This CDR3 has 15 residues. CDR3 protein: CASSLKGRTGYGYTF. CDR3 bases: TGTGCCAGCAGTTTAAAGGGAAGGACAGGCTATGGCTACACCTTC.

The V and J genes are TRBV2 and TRBJ2-7, with 8 bases fitting TRBD1. Germline CDR1 reads SNHLY; CDR2 reads FYNNEI. The ends lost 9 bases at V and 5 bases at J; junction bases unmatched: 12. The CDR3 is 14 amino acids. The CDR3: CASIDQGARNEQYF. CDR3 sequence (DNA): TGTGCCAGTATAGACCAGGGGGCGCGGAACGAGCAGTACTTC. The variable domain in full, completed from reference TRBV2 and TRBJ2-7, reads EPEVTQTPSHQVTQMGQEVILRCVPISNHLYFYWYRQILGQKVEFLVSFYNNEISEKSEIFDDQFSVERPDGSNFTLKIRSTKLEDSAMYFCASIDQGARNEQYFGPGTRLTVT.

Written as DNA, the CDR3 is TGTGCCAGCCGATCCACCGGGACTCACTACGAGCAGTACTTC. Residues: CASRSTGTHYEQYF. This chain links TRBV2 with TRBJ2-7; D perhaps matches TRBD2 (6 bases). V dropped 8 bases and J dropped 3 bases, with 17 bases sitting between them. CDR1 SNHLY and CDR2 FYNNEI come from the germline V gene. CDR3 size: 14 residues.

This sequence joins TRBV21-1 and TRBJ1-1; the table assigns TRBD1, which was not confirmed against the DNA. TRBV21-1 is labeled a pseudogene. There are 18 residues in the CDR3. CDR3 DNA: TGTGCCAGCAGCAAGCAGGCAGGACAGGGGGTTTGTGGTGCTGAAGCTTTCTTT. Its translation is CASSKQAGQGVCGAEAFF.

This chain uses TRBV29-1 with TRBJ1-2; D ambiguous. V was shortened by 3 bases and J by 6 bases, with 14 bases between the two germline ends. This CDR3 is built from 13 residues. Germline-derived CDR1 and CDR2 are SQVTM and ANQGSEA. The CDR3 DNA reads as TGCAGCGTTGAGTGGACTCCCGGGGATGGCTACACCTTC. Protein product: CSVEWTPGDGYTF.

J is TRBJ2-5 and V is TRBV2; no reliable D call. The J call is in doubt because the DNA end fits TRBJ2-7 better. CDR3 size: 13 residues. Germline CDR1 and CDR2: SNHLY and FYNNEI. CDR3 protein: CASTILDSYEQYF. DNA of the CDR3: TGTGCCAGCACCATTCTAGATAGCTACGAGCAGTACTTC.

The V call is TRBV29-1, the J call TRBJ2-7, with TRBD1 identical over 7 bases. With 1 base clipped from V and 6 bases from J, the junction kept 6 bases outside the gene matches. Germline V gene sequence: CDR1 SQVTM, CDR2 ANQGSEA. The CDR3 length is 13 residues. CDR3 loop: CSVEVRSGGEQYF. The CDR3 DNA reads TGCAGCGTTGAAGTTAGGTCAGGGGGCGAGCAGTACTTC.

As to this clone: Germline is not matched at one junction end, which may reflect a read error. The genes are TRBV7-9 and TRBJ2-3, with 10 bases fitting TRBD1. The germline gives CDR1 SEHNR, CDR2 FQNEAQ (reference sequence). CDR3 length: 15 amino acids. The CDR3 nucleotides are TGTTCCAGCAGCTTACTGGGACAGGGGTTTGATACGCAGTATTTT. Translated: CSSSLLGQGFDTQYF.

The chain couples TRBV28 to TRBJ2-5; 10 bases agree with TRBD2. The germline V gene encodes CDR1 MDHEN and CDR2 SYDVKM. This CDR3 contains 15 residues. Losses at the gene ends were 7 bases for V and 5 bases for J; bases not matched to a gene: 10. CDR3 DNA sequence: TGTGCCAGCAAAACACTAGCGGGGCGAGGGGAGACCCAGTACTTC. Residues: CASKTLAGRGETQYF.

This clone was seen just once. The V and J genes are TRBV9 and TRBJ1-4; 7 bases are shared with TRBD1. Germline CDR1 reads SGDLS; CDR2 reads YYNGEE. The CDR3 covers 14 residues. Trimming removed 3 bases from V and 6 bases from J; junction bases left unmatched: 5. CDR3 residues: CASSERTGDEKLFF. In nucleotides, the CDR3 is TGTGCCAGCAGCGAACGGACAGGAGATGAAAAACTGTTTTTT. Using reference TRBV9 and TRBJ1-4 for the parts outside the CDR3, the full variable domain is DSGVTQTPKHLITATGQRVTLRCSPRSGDLSVYWYQQSLDQGLQFLIQYYNGEERAKGNILERFSAQQFPDLHSELNLSSLELGDSALYFCASSERTGDEKLFFGSGTQLSVL.

This chain uses TRBV19 with TRBJ1-5; 7 positions match TRBD1. The CDR3 extends over 15 amino acids. With V trimmed by 4 bases and J by 4 bases, 7 bases remained unmatched. Germline CDR1 is LNHDA and CDR2 is SQIVND (reference sequence). The CDR3 DNA reads TGTGCCAGTAGTACCTCGGGACAGTTTAATCAGCCCCAGCATTTT. Translating gives CASSTSGQFNQPQHF. The variable domain in full, with the rest retrieved from reference TRBV19 and TRBJ1-5, is DGGITQSPKYLFRKEGQNVTLSCEQNLNHDAMYWYRQDPGQGLRLIYYSQIVNDFQKGDIAEGYSVSREKKESFPLTVTSAQKNPTAFYLCASSTSGQFNQPQHFGDGTRLSIL.

The rearrangement links TRBV19 to TRBJ2-1; the match to TRBD2 covers 7 bases. CDR3 length equals 15 residues. With 2 bases clipped from V and 4 bases from J, the junction kept 5 bases outside the gene matches. Germline V CDR1 and CDR2: LNHDA, SQIVND (reference sequence). This chain's CDR3 is CASSISSGLYNEQFF. The CDR3 region has the DNA TGTGCCAGTAGTATAAGTAGCGGGCTTTACAATGAGCAGTTCTTC.

The chain links TRBV18 to TRBJ1-3; D call uncertain. Looked up from germline, CDR1 is KGHSH and CDR2 is LQKENI. Trimming removed 4 bases at V and 8 bases at J, with 9 bases between. The CDR3 sequence is 12 residues long. The CDR3 DNA follows: TGTGCCAGCTCACATCGCTCGGACACCATATATTTT. Translation gives CASSHRSDTIYF.

This clone has just a few counts. The chain uses TRBV19 and TRBJ1-2, with D perhaps TRBD1 (6 bases). V shed 5 bases and J shed 2 bases, with 15 bases lying between them. Germline-derived CDR1 and CDR2 are LNHDA and SQIVND (reference sequence). The CDR3 totals 15 residues. CDR3 sequence (DNA): TGTGCCAGTAGTCCCCATCGACAGGTGAACTATGGCTACACCTTC. It specifies CASSPHRQVNYGYTF.

This clone has more than one count but fewer than ten. The genes are TRBV7-6 and TRBJ2-2, with TRBD1 as a possible D gene (6 bases). The CDR3 extends over 16 amino acids. V was pared by 1 base and J by 4 bases, with 13 bases between. Germline CDR1 and CDR2: SGHVS and FNYEAQ. As DNA, the CDR3 is TGTGCCAGCAGCTTAGGATTAGGGGGTTTCACCGGGGAGCTGTTTTTT. Amino acids: CASSLGLGGFTGELFF.

V gene TRBV28 combines with J gene TRBJ2-3; 9 bases line up with TRBD2. This CDR3 is 14 amino acids long. Germline CDR1 is MDHEN and CDR2 is SYDVKM. Germline trimming cut 5 bases from V and 3 bases from J; bases unmatched to any gene: 3. For the CDR3, the DNA is TGTGCCAGCAGTCCGACTAGCGGTACAGATACGCAGTATTTT. It yields the protein CASSPTSGTDTQYF. Combining the CDR3 with reference TRBV28 and TRBJ2-3 gives the whole variable domain DVKVTQSSRYLVKRTGEKVFLECVQDMDHENMFWYRQDPGLGLRLIYFSYDVKMKEKGDIPEGYSVSREKKERFSLILESASTNQTSMYLCASSPTSGTDTQYFGPGTRLTVL.

This rearrangement joins TRBV2 to TRBJ2-7, with 9 bases lining up with TRBD1. Germline V CDR1 and CDR2: SNHLY, FYNNEI. V was clipped by 10 bases and J by 6 bases; unmatched bases: 10. The CDR3 is 13 amino acids. The CDR3 loop reads CATQTGQGPEQYF. In DNA, the CDR3 is TGTGCCACGCAGACGGGACAGGGACCCGAGCAGTACTTC. The whole variable domain, remainder taken from reference TRBV2 and TRBJ2-7, is EPEVTQTPSHQVTQMGQEVILRCVPISNHLYFYWYRQILGQKVEFLVSFYNNEISEKSEIFDDQFSVERPDGSNFTLKIRSTKLEDSAMYFCATQTGQGPEQYFGPGTRLTVT.